Following are 30 T cell receptor beta chains from one sample sequenced in a study of preoperative IRX-2 immunotherapy in early breast cancer. Treatment: preoperative locoregional IRX-2 cytokine immunotherapy. Using immunoSEQ multiplex PCR, the repertoire was profiled, and TCRdb retains in-frame clones only, with some absent. The table has over 60,000 clones, approximately 95% seen once. The sample was gathered from a patient treated with IRX-2 immunotherapy. The source is a human donor with breast cancer.

The V gene is TRBV18, the J gene TRBJ2-5; possible D gene TRBD2, 6 bases. The CDR3 loop spans 12 amino acids. Germline CDR1 reads KGHSH; CDR2 reads LQKENI. The germline V and J ends were trimmed by 2 bases and 5 bases, with 6 bases remaining between them. The CDR3 DNA is TGTGCCAGCTCACCAGGGGGGGAGACCCAGTACTTC. It translates to CASSPGGETQYF. Full variable domain (rest looked up from reference TRBV18 and TRBJ2-5): NAGVMQNPRHLVRRRGQEARLRCSPMKGHSHVYWYRQLPEEGLKFMVYLQKENIIDESGMPKERFSAEFPKEGPSILRIQQVVRGDSAAYFCASSPGGETQYFGPGTRLLVL.

The chain has TRBV5-1 and TRBJ2-1; 12 nucleotides match TRBD2. The CDR3 contains 17 residues. Germline CDR1 is SGHRS and CDR2 is YFSETQ. J gave up 3 bases and V 4 bases, and 8 bases lay outside the gene matches. The CDR3 here is CASSRGLAGGFYNEQFF. The CDR3 DNA follows: TGCGCCAGCAGCCGGGGCCTAGCGGGAGGGTTCTACAATGAGCAGTTCTTC.

This clone was counted once. This chain uses TRBV11-1 with TRBJ1-2; D gene unclear. V was trimmed by 1 base and J by 4 bases, leaving 22 bases between them. Germline V gene data show CDR1 as SGHAT and CDR2 as FQDESV (reference sequence). The CDR3 loop spans 18 amino acids. The CDR3 coding sequence is TGTGCCAGCAGCTTAGTAGCCGGGTCAAAATCTCGGGGCTATGGCTACACCTTC. It translates to CASSLVAGSKSRGYGYTF.

V gene TRBV18 combines with J gene TRBJ1-3; tentative D call: TRBD1 (5 bases). This CDR3 is 16 amino acids long. V lost 3 bases, J lost 4 bases, and 16 bases lay in between. CDR1 is KGHSH and CDR2 is LQKENI in the germline V gene. For the CDR3, the DNA is TGTGCCAGCTCACCGACGGAGGCAGGGACCGGAAACACCATATATTTT. Protein product: CASSPTEAGTGNTIYF.

The chain employs TRBV27 and TRBJ2-7; D may be TRBD1 or TRBD2 (5 bases each). Trimming removed 3 bases from V and 2 bases from J, with 8 bases in between. Germline V gives CDR1 MNHEY, CDR2 SMNVEV (reference sequence). The CDR3 has 13 amino acids. CDR3 amino acids: CASSLGVPYEQYF. For the CDR3, the DNA is TGTGCCAGCAGTTTGGGGGTTCCCTACGAGCAGTACTTC.

The chain couples TRBV13 to TRBJ2-2; D gene ambiguous. This CDR3 comprises 13 residues. V was pared by 5 bases and J by 4 bases, with 8 bases between. Germline V gene sequence: CDR1 PRHDT, CDR2 FYEKMQ (reference sequence). CDR3 amino acids: CASSAYITGELFF. The DNA for the CDR3 is TGTGCCAGCAGCGCCTATATCACCGGGGAGCTGTTTTTT.

The rearrangement joins TRBV30 to TRBJ2-3; D is unresolved. Trimming took off 4 bases at V and 2 bases at J, with 10 bases between the two ends. The CDR3 has 13 amino acids. The germline V gene encodes CDR1 GTSNPN and CDR2 SVGIG (reference sequence). CDR3 sequence: CAWKSKDTDTQYF. Here the CDR3 DNA reads TGTGCCTGGAAGTCAAAAGACACAGATACGCAGTATTTT.

The J gene is TRBJ2-7, the V gene TRBV13, with 9 bases fitting TRBD2. This CDR3 comprises 14 residues. With V trimmed by 2 bases and J by 5 bases, 4 bases remained unmatched. The germline CDR1 and CDR2 sequences are PRHDT and FYEKMQ (reference sequence). The CDR3 reads CASSLRAGGDEQYF. DNA for the CDR3: TGTGCCAGCAGCTTACGGGCGGGAGGGGACGAGCAGTACTTC. Full variable domain (missing parts from reference TRBV13 and TRBJ2-7): AAGVIQSPRHLIKEKRETATLKCYPIPRHDTVYWYQQGPGQDPQFLISFYEKMQSDKGSIPDRFSAQQFSDYHSELNMSSLELGDSALYFCASSLRAGGDEQYFGPGTRLTVT.

V usage is TRBV7-2 and J usage is TRBJ1-5; D might be TRBD1 (6 bases). V lost 5 bases and J lost 0, with 8 bases in between. Germline V gene data show CDR1 as SGHTA and CDR2 as FQGNSA. This CDR3 region has 14 residues. CDR3 residues: CASSRTDSNQPQHF. CDR3 nucleotides: TGTGCCAGCAGCCGGACAGATAGCAATCAGCCCCAGCATTTT.

The gene calls are TRBV5-1 and TRBJ2-1; 7 bases fit TRBD2. V lost 3 bases and J lost 4; bases outside the gene matches: 7. This CDR3 region has 15 residues. The germline V gene encodes CDR1 SGHRS and CDR2 YFSETQ. CDR3 protein: CASSYDGGSYNEQFF. Written as DNA, the CDR3 is TGCGCCAGCAGCTACGATGGCGGGAGTTACAATGAGCAGTTCTTC.

This chain uses TRBV28 with TRBJ2-2; D is perhaps TRBD2 (6 bases). From germline, CDR1 is MDHEN and CDR2 SYDVKM. V was trimmed by 7 bases and J by 3 bases, leaving 12 bases between them. This CDR3 spans 14 amino acids. This chain's CDR3 is CASIGGIHTGELFF. CDR3 DNA sequence: TGTGCCAGCATTGGGGGGATACACACCGGGGAGCTGTTTTTT.

This chain uses TRBV7-9 with TRBJ2-7; no firm D call. CDR1 and CDR2 from the germline V gene are SEHNR and FQNEAQ (reference sequence). Trimming stripped 5 bases from V and 6 bases from J, with 14 bases between. The CDR3 extends over 13 amino acids. CDR3 loop: CASSRRGRVEQYF. Written as DNA, the CDR3 is TGTGCCAGCAGCCGGCGCGGCCGGGTCGAGCAGTACTTC.

The chain is built from TRBV7-2 and TRBJ2-7, with 11 bases identical to TRBD2. Germline trimming cut 1 base from V and 7 bases from J; bases unmatched to any gene: 9. The CDR3 is 16 residues long. Germline CDR1 SGHTA, CDR2 FQGNSA. The CDR3 reads CASSLVAGGPGREQYF. The CDR3 DNA sequence: TGTGCCAGCAGCTTAGTAGCGGGAGGGCCGGGGAGGGAGCAGTACTTC.

The chain recombines TRBV13 with TRBJ2-3; weak D call: TRBD1 (6 bases). CDR3 size: 14 residues. CDR1 and CDR2 (germline): PRHDT, FYEKMQ (reference sequence). The V end was cut by 5 bases, the J end by 1 base, with 10 bases between. The CDR3 protein is CASSRGQRTDTQYF. The DNA of the CDR3 is TGTGCCAGCAGCCGAGGACAGCGCACAGATACGCAGTATTTT.

The CDR3 sequence is CASSLYQGEGYTF. The CDR3 DNA is TGTGCCAGCAGTTTATATCAGGGTGAGGGCTACACCTTC. This chain joins TRBV27 and TRBJ1-2; weak D call: TRBD1 (5 bases). V lost 1 base and J 8 bases, leaving 11 bases between the germline ends. The CDR3 loop spans 13 amino acids. The germline V gene encodes CDR1 MNHEY and CDR2 SMNVEV (reference sequence).

The chain has TRBV19 and TRBJ2-1; D call uncertain. V was trimmed by 0 bases and J by 6 bases, leaving 9 bases between them. Germline-derived CDR1 and CDR2 are LNHDA and SQIVND (reference sequence). CDR3 size: 14 residues. Written as DNA, the CDR3 is TGTGCCAGTAGTATAGAAATCAGCGCCAATGAGCAGTTCTTC. It encodes CASSIEISANEQFF.

The V gene is TRBV19, the J gene TRBJ1-1; TRBD1 might be the D (5 bases). There are 13 residues in the CDR3. V lost 3 bases and J 1 base, leaving 6 bases between the germline ends. Germline V gene lookup returns CDR1 LNHDA and CDR2 SQIVND (reference sequence). The CDR3 DNA sequence: TGTGCCAGTAGTATGCAGGGGAACACTGAAGCTTTCTTT. It codes for CASSMQGNTEAFF. Filled out from reference TRBV19 and TRBJ1-1, the complete variable domain reads DGGITQSPKYLFRKEGQNVTLSCEQNLNHDAMYWYRQDPGQGLRLIYYSQIVNDFQKGDIAEGYSVSREKKESFPLTVTSAQKNPTAFYLCASSMQGNTEAFFGQGTRLTVV.

V gene TRBV18 combines with J gene TRBJ1-1; TRBD1 might be the D (6 bases). Germline-derived CDR1 and CDR2 are KGHSH and LQKENI. Trimming removed 2 bases at V and 5 bases at J, with 15 bases between. The CDR3 contains 15 residues. As DNA, the CDR3 is TGTGCCAGCTCACCAATAACAGGGCGGCGAACTGAAGCTTTCTTT. It is translated as CASSPITGRRTEAFF. The variable domain in full, completed from reference TRBV18 and TRBJ1-1, reads NAGVMQNPRHLVRRRGQEARLRCSPMKGHSHVYWYRQLPEEGLKFMVYLQKENIIDESGMPKERFSAEFPKEGPSILRIQQVVRGDSAAYFCASSPITGRRTEAFFGQGTRLTVV.

The chain carries TRBV4-3 and TRBJ2-5; no clear D gene. The CDR3 has 14 amino acids. Per the germline V gene, CDR1 is LGHNA and CDR2 is YSLEER. Trimming took 3 bases from V and 5 from J, leaving 13 bases between them. CDR3 in amino acids: CASSHQSRMETQYF. CDR3 nucleotide sequence: TGCGCCAGCAGCCACCAGTCTCGGATGGAGACCCAGTACTTC.

This sequence joins TRBV27 and TRBJ2-1; perhaps TRBD2 as D (6 bases). Trimming removed 6 bases at V and 2 bases at J, with 8 bases between. There are 13 residues in the CDR3. CDR1 and CDR2 from the germline V gene are MNHEY and SMNVEV (reference sequence). This CDR3 is CASSGGTYNEQFF. In nucleotides, the CDR3 is TGTGCCAGCAGCGGAGGGACCTACAATGAGCAGTTCTTC.

The chain has TRBV30 and TRBJ1-1, with a weak D call TRBD1 (6 bases). V lost 2 bases and J lost 4, with 11 bases in between. The CDR3 runs 13 residues. Germline CDR1 and CDR2: GTSNPN and SVGIG (reference sequence). The CDR3, as DNA: TGTGCCTGGAGTCACACAGGGACCACTGAAGCTTTCTTT. Protein sequence: CAWSHTGTTEAFF.

The J gene is TRBJ2-7, the V gene TRBV11-2, with 7 bases identical to TRBD2. Germline V gene data show CDR1 as SGHAT and CDR2 as FQNNGV. The CDR3 loop spans 16 amino acids. Trimming at V came to 2 bases and at J to 4 bases, leaving 11 bases not matched to a gene. The CDR3 DNA sequence: TGTGCCAGCAGCTTACAGGTAGTAGCGGGCCCATACGAGCAGTACTTC. Amino acids: CASSLQVVAGPYEQYF.

The chain has TRBV7-2 and TRBJ1-1; D remains ambiguous. The CDR3 has 13 residues. Germline values: CDR1 SGHTA, CDR2 FQGNSA. Trimming took off 2 bases at V and 0 bases at J, with 4 bases between the two ends. CDR3: CASSLFVNTEAFF. CDR3 nucleotides: TGTGCCAGCAGCTTATTTGTGAACACTGAAGCTTTCTTT.

The chain combines TRBV19 with TRBJ1-4; the match to TRBD1 covers 7 bases. This CDR3 region has 14 residues. Per germline, CDR1 LNHDA and CDR2 SQIVND (reference sequence). Trimming removed 8 bases from V and 4 bases from J; junction bases left unmatched: 7. CDR3 bases: TGTGCCAGTGCTATTGCAGGGGGTAATGAAAAACTGTTTTTT. It yields the protein CASAIAGGNEKLFF.

Worth noting for this clone: A junction end diverges from the germline sequence, so it may reflect a read error. This chain connects TRBV5-4 to TRBJ1-6; TRBD1 might be the D (5 bases). CDR1 and CDR2 (germline): SGHNT, YYREEE (reference sequence). This CDR3 has 15 amino acids. The CDR3 loop reads CASSQGTLYNSPLHF. The CDR3 DNA sequence: TGCGCCAGCAGCCAAGGGACTCTTTATAATTCACCCCTCCACTTT.

V gene TRBV5-1 combines with J gene TRBJ2-1; 10 bases are a match to TRBD1. Germline CDR1 and CDR2: SGHRS and YFSETQ. After removal of 1 base from V and 7 bases from J, the junction contained 5 bases not matched to a gene. The CDR3 extends over 15 amino acids. The CDR3 region has the DNA TGCGCCAGCAGCTTGTGGGGGACAGGGGAGAATGAGCAGTTCTTC. This gives the protein CASSLWGTGENEQFF. Looking up the rest from reference TRBV5-1 and TRBJ2-1 gives the full variable domain: KAGVTQTPRYLIKTRGQQVTLSCSPISGHRSVSWYQQTPGQGLQFLFEYFSETQRNKGNFPGRFSGRQFSNSRSEMNVSTLELGDSALYLCASSLWGTGENEQFFGPGTRLTVL.

The CDR3: CASSITPGAGFCSYNSPLHF. In DNA form, the CDR3 reads TGTGCCAGCAGCATCACCCCGGGGGCCGGATTTTGCTCCTATAATTCACCCCTCCACTTT. This chain uses TRBV21-1 with TRBJ1-6. TRBV21-1 constitutes a pseudogene. This CDR3 contains 20 residues.

The genes are TRBV9 and TRBJ2-1; the match to TRBD2 covers 8 bases. Per germline, CDR1 SGDLS and CDR2 YYNGEE. J was trimmed by 5 bases and V by 7 bases; bases with no gene match: 5. The CDR3 is 13 amino acids. CDR3 sequence: CASSLAAHNEQFF. The CDR3 DNA follows: TGTGCCAGCTCACTAGCGGCTCACAATGAGCAGTTCTTC. Using reference TRBV9 and TRBJ2-1 for the parts outside the CDR3, the full variable domain is DSGVTQTPKHLITATGQRVTLRCSPRSGDLSVYWYQQSLDQGLQFLIQYYNGEERAKGNILERFSAQQFPDLHSELNLSSLELGDSALYFCASSLAAHNEQFFGPGTRLTVL.

This chain connects TRBV28 to TRBJ2-5; 8 positions match TRBD1. The CDR3 totals 17 residues. CDR1 and CDR2 (germline): MDHEN, SYDVKM. V gave up 0 bases and J gave up 1 base; unmatched junction bases: 7. CDR3 DNA sequence: TGTGCCAGCAGTTTATGGTCGACCGGGACAGGCCAAGAGACCCAGTACTTC. This translates into CASSLWSTGTGQETQYF.

This clone was recorded only once. V is TRBV5-4 and J is TRBJ1-2; D unresolved. The V end was cut by 7 bases, the J end by 0 bases, with 10 bases between. The CDR3 extends over 13 amino acids. Germline assignment: CDR1 SGHNT and CDR2 YYREEE (reference sequence). DNA of the CDR3: TGTGCCAGCGGCCCGGGAACTAACTATGGCTACACCTTC. Protein sequence: CASGPGTNYGYTF.